This T cell receptor beta chain is drawn from a study of T-cell memory formation after mild COVID-19. This clonotype was recorded a few times. TCRdb analysed the 5' RACE reads with MiXCR anew, one entry per CDR3 protein. This table holds about 15,000 distinct CDR3 sequences, around a fifth found once. Material for sequencing was PBMCs or a T cell subset sorted from them (not recorded which). The source of this sequence is a young man who had mild COVID-19 (a few samples of this study predate the infection). Cell type and time point are not known.

CDR3 sequence (DNA): TGTGCCAGCAGTCTTGAGGGGGGCACCTACAATGAGCAGTTCTTC. Translated, it gives CASSLEGGTYNEQFF. The chain links TRBV2 to TRBJ2-1, with D perhaps being TRBD1 or TRBD2 (6 bases each). The CDR3 consists of 15 residues. CDR1 and CDR2 (germline): SNHLY, FYNNEI. Trimming stripped 5 bases from V and 2 bases from J, with 13 bases between.